This T cell receptor (beta chain) was recorded in a study of T cells in women clearing cervical HPV infection. Study context: Case blood drawn at lesion detection; control blood after infection cleared.

The CDR3 spans 15 residues. The germline V and J ends were trimmed by 6 bases and 0 bases, with 14 bases remaining between them. Germline-derived CDR1 and CDR2 are MDHEN and SYDVKM. The method was immunoSEQ multiplex PCR; TCRdb's version includes in-frame clones alone and lacks a portion of them. Here the sample table reports about 20,000 clones. Details on this clone: The antigen is unknown. The observed sequence ends 3 residues before the CDR3 terminus, with the missing tail filled in from the germline J gene.

The study, taken as a whole, reports: Each sample's T-cell count was unknown, possibly confounding richness.

This TCR came from a woman aged 18 to 75 with a cervical HPV16 infection that either progressed to CIN3+ or cleared (not recorded which). The V gene is TRBV28, the J gene TRBJ1-1; unclear D gene. What was sequenced was blood buffy coat. The CDR3 region is CASRAETPMNTEAFF. CDR3 bases read: TGTGCCAGCAGGGCCGAGACACCTATGAACACTGAA.